What follows is one T cell receptor beta chain and its context. The time point is: longitudinal time-point 1 (baseline). The unsorted libraries originated from 2 million PBMCs kept at -80 C. This sample was included in a study of neurological immune-mediated disorders. Via MiXCR, TCRdb re-called the 5' RACE reads, giving one row per CDR3 protein. The sample holds some 68,000 distinct CDR3 sequences, approximately 14% seen once. Trimming removed 8 bases from V and 1 base from J, with 21 bases in between. Germline CDR1 is SGHRS and CDR2 is YFSETQ. The CDR3 length is 16 residues. This clonotype was obtained from a female donor with HTLV-1-associated myelopathy (HAM/TSP). Sequenced sample: PBMCs. The chain recombines TRBV5-1 with TRBJ2-5, with TRBD1 as a possible D gene (6 bases). The CDR3 DNA reads TGCGCCAGAGAACTTAAACAACAGGGAACCCAAGAGACCCAGTACTTC. As protein: CARELKQQGTQETQYF.